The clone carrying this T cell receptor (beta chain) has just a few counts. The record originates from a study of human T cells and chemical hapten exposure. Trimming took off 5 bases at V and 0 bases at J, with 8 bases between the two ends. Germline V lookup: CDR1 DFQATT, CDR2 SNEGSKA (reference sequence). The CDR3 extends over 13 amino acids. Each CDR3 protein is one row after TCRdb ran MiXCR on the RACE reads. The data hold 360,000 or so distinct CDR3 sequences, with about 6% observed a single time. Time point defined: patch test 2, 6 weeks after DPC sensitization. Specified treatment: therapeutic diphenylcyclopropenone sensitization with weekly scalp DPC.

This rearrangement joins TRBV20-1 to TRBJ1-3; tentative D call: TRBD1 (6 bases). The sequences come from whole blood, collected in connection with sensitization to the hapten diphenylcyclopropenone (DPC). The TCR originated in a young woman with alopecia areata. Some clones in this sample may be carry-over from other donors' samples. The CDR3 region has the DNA TGCAGTGCTCCGGACAGCTCTGGAAACACCATATATTTT. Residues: CSAPDSSGNTIYF.